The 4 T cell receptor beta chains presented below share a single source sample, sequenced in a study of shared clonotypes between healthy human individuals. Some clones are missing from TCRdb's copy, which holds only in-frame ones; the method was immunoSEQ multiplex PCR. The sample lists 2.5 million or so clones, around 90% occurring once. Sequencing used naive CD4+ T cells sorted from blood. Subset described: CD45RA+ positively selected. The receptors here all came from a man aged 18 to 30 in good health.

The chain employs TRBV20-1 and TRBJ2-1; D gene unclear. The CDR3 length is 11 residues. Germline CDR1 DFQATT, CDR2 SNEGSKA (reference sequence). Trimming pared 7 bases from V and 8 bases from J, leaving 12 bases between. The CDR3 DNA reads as TGCAGTGTCCCGGTCTGGGATGAGCAGTTCTTC. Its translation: CSVPVWDEQFF.

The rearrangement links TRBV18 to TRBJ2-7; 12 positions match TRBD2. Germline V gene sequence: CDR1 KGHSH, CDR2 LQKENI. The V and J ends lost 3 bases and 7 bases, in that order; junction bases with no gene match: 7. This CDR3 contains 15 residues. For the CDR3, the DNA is TGTGCCAGCTCACCCGCTAGCGGGAGGGCACGGGAGCAGTACTTC. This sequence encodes CASSPASGRAREQYF.

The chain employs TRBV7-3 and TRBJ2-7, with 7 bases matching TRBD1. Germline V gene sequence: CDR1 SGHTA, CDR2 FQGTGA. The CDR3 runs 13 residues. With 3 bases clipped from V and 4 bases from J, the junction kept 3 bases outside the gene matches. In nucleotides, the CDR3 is TGTGCCAGCAGCTTCTACAGGGGATACGAGCAGTACTTC. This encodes CASSFYRGYEQYF.

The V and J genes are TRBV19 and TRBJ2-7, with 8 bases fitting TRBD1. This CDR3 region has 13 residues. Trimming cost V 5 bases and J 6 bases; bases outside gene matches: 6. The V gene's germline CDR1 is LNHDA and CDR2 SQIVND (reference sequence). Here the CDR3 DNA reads TGTGCCAGTAGTCAGGGGGCGACGGGCGAGCAGTACTTC. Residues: CASSQGATGEQYF.